The clone carrying this TCR beta chain has ten or more counts. Its antigen remains unidentified. Germline-derived CDR1 and CDR2 are DFQATT and SNEGSKA (reference sequence). The CDR3 has 14 amino acids. Trimming left V 3 bases short and J 2 bases short, with 11 bases between. TCRdb called the reads again in MiXCR, with one record for every CDR3 protein. The sample comprises approximately 310,000 distinct CDR3 sequences, approximately 25% of which are singletons, and 10% to 15% rests with the top ten. The data are from a study of T cell repertoires in cytomegalovirus infection. Study at large: HLA-B-restricted CMV epitopes that are well studied were used alongside recently identified HLA-C-restricted ones. The study, taken as a whole, reports: HLA-C-restricted CMV clonotypes gave the most frequent clonotype in two of eight donors.

The rearrangement uses TRBV20-1 and TRBJ1-5, with D possibly matching TRBD1 (6 bases). This TCR derives from a human donor in good health (CMV status not recorded). Some clones in this sample may be carry-over from other donors' samples. This sample comprised cultured PBMCs, obtained from culture after CMV antigen stimulation. The CDR3: CSASPRGGNQPQHF. Written as DNA, the CDR3 is TGCAGTGCTAGTCCCAGGGGTGGCAATCAGCCCCAGCATTTT.